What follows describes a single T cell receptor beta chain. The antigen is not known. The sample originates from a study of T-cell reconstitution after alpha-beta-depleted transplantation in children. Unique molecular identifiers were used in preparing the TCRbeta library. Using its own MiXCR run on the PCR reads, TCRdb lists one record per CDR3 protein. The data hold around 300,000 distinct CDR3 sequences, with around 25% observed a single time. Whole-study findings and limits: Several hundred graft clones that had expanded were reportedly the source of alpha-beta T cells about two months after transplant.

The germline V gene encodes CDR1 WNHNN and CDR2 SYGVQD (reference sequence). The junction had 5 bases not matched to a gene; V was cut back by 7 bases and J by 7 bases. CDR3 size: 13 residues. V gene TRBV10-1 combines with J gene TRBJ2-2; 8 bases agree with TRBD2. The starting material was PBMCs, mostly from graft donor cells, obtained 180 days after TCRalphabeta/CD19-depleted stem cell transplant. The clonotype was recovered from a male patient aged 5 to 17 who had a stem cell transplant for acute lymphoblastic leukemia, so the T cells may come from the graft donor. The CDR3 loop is CASKGAGVGELFF. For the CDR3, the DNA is TGCGCCAGCAAAGGAGCGGGAGTCGGGGAGCTGTTTTTT.